The clone carrying this T cell receptor (beta chain) showed up just once. The repertoire was sequenced with immunoSEQ multiplex PCR; TCRdb's copy has only in-frame clones and lacks some. The data hold 35,000 to 50,000 clones, with less than 95% observed a single time. The V gene end was trimmed by 3 bases and the J gene end by 4 bases; junction bases not matched to a gene: 6. The CDR3 sequence is 15 residues long. Germline V gives CDR1 MNHEY, CDR2 SMNVEV (reference sequence). This sample is part of a study of T cells after posttransplantation cyclophosphamide. A marrow graft followed busulfan-fludarabine conditioning, with cyclophosphamide on days +3 and +4.

The chain has TRBV27 and TRBJ1-2, with 9 bases fitting TRBD1. Sequenced here: PBMCs, sampled 55 to 70 days after allogeneic stem cell transplant with posttransplant cyclophosphamide. The origin of this receptor is a male patient aged 55-69 years who received an allogeneic stem cell transplant from a related donor and was CMV-positive. Some of the T cells may derive from the graft donor. The CDR3 nucleotides read TGTGCCAGCAGTTTGGAACAGGGGGCGAGCTATGGCTACACCTTC. Translating gives CASSLEQGASYGYTF.